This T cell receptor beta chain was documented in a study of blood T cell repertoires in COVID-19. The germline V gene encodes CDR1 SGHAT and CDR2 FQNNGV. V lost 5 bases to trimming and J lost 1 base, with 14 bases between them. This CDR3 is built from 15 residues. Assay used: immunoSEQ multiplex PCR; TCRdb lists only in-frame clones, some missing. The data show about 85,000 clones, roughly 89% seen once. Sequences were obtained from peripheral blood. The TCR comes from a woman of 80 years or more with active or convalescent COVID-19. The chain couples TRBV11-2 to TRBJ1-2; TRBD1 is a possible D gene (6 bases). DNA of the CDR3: TGTGCCAGCAGCCCCCTCAGGGGAGATAACTATGGCTACACCTTC. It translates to CASSPLRGDNYGYTF.